Shown below are 19 T cell receptor beta chains from a single sample sequenced in a study of T cells in women clearing cervical HPV infection. Assay used: immunoSEQ multiplex PCR; TCRdb lists only in-frame clones, some missing. The sample yields around 25,000 clones, of which the top ten take up around 10%. The sample comprised blood buffy coat. Receptors were obtained from a woman aged 18 to 69 with a cervical HPV16 infection that either progressed to CIN3+ or cleared (not recorded which).

Notes on this clone: With the read ending 3 residues before the CDR3 end, the germline J gene is used to fill in that end. J is TRBJ2-2 and V is TRBV5-6, with D uncertain. The CDR3 totals 13 residues. The V gene lost 0 bases and the J gene lost 6 bases, with 6 bases spanning the gap. The V gene's germline CDR1 is SGHDT and CDR2 YYEEEE. This chain's CDR3 is CASSLGLAGELFF. The sequenced part of the CDR3 DNA is TGTGCCAGCAGCTTGGGGTTAGCCGGGGAG.

On this clone: Coverage ceases 3 residues before the CDR3 finishes, and the germline J gene fills in the end. The chain employs TRBV7-2 and TRBJ1-4; D uncertain. Germline V lookup: CDR1 SGHTA, CDR2 FQGNSA. V lost 2 bases and J lost 8, with 6 bases in between. This CDR3 has 12 amino acids. The CDR3 region is CASSLRGEKLFF. The sequenced part of the CDR3 DNA is TGTGCCAGCAGCTTAAGAGGCGAAAAA.

Remarks on this clone: The DNA ends 3 residues before the CDR3 does, and the rest of the CDR3 is filled in from the germline J gene. The rearrangement uses TRBV6-2 or TRBV6-3 and TRBJ2-3, with unresolved D. The germline gives CDR1 MNHEY, CDR2 SVGEGT. The CDR3 is made up of 12 amino acids. CDR3 region: CASSNRAETQYF. CDR3 bases read: TGTGCCAGCAGCAATAGGGCTGAGACG.

About this clone itself: With the read ending 3 residues before the CDR3 end, the germline J gene is used to fill in that end. The V and J genes are TRBV19 and TRBJ2-7; 7 nucleotides agree with TRBD1. The germline CDR1 and CDR2 sequences are LNHDA and SQIVND (reference sequence). There are 14 residues in the CDR3. Unmatched junction bases numbered 6, after V lost 5 bases and J lost 2 bases. The CDR3 sequence is CASSGTVPPYEQYF. The CDR3 DNA, read in part, is TGTGCCAGTAGTGGGACAGTCCCGCCCTACGAG. Full variable domain (outside the CDR3, taken from reference TRBV19 and TRBJ2-7): DGGITQSPKYLFRKEGQNVTLSCEQNLNHDAMYWYRQDPGQGLRLIYYSQIVNDFQKGDIAEGYSVSREKKESFPLTVTSAQKNPTAFYLCASSGTVPPYEQYFGPGTRLTVT.

Note on this clone: Sequencing ends 3 residues short of the CDR3 end; the germline J gene provides the rest. The V gene is TRBV28, the J gene TRBJ2-7; D possibly matches TRBD1 or TRBD2 (5 bases each). The germline V and J ends were trimmed by 6 bases and 0 bases, with 24 bases remaining between them. Germline V gene lookup returns CDR1 MDHEN and CDR2 SYDVKM. The CDR3 sequence is 18 residues long. The covered CDR3 bases are TGTGCCAGCAGCACGAGGGGCGGCCTCACGATGAGCTCCTACGAG. Amino acid sequence: CASSTRGGLTMSSYE. The entire CDR3 protein reads CASSTRGGLTMSSYEQYF.

As concerns this clone: Read coverage stops 3 residues before the CDR3 terminus; the germline J gene supplies the remainder. The rearrangement links TRBV2 to TRBJ2-7, with 9 bases lining up with TRBD1. The CDR3 contains 15 residues. CDR1 and CDR2 (germline): SNHLY, FYNNEI. With 6 bases clipped from V and 1 base from J, the junction kept 7 bases outside the gene matches. The CDR3 spells CASSPPGQGSYEQYF. The CDR3 bases that were read are TGTGCCAGCAGCCCCCCGGGACAGGGATCCTACGAG.

With respect to this clone: The sequence runs out 3 residues before the end of the CDR3; the remainder is reconstructed from the germline J gene. J is TRBJ2-1 and V is TRBV20-1; 12 bases fit TRBD2. V trimming: 5 bases; J trimming: 6 bases; junction bases outside the gene matches: 2. From germline, CDR1 is DFQATT and CDR2 SNEGSKA (reference sequence). The CDR3 covers 13 residues. CDR3 amino acids: CSAEGLAGNEQFF. CDR3 bases read: TGCAGTGCTGAGGGACTAGCGGGCAATGAG.

With respect to this clone: From the germline J gene comes the end of the CDR3, since the read stops 3 residues before it. The chain has TRBV19 and TRBJ2-3, with D tentatively TRBD2 (6 bases). Trimming took 1 base from V and 2 from J, leaving 13 bases between them. This CDR3 is built from 16 residues. CDR1 and CDR2 from the germline V gene are LNHDA and SQIVND (reference sequence). Partial CDR3 DNA: TGTGCCAGTAGTATAGGAGCCGGGGGACCCACAGATACG. This codes for CASSIGAGGPTDT. The complete CDR3 sequence is CASSIGAGGPTDTQYF.

A word on this clone: The DNA ends 3 residues before the CDR3 does, and the rest of the CDR3 is filled in from the germline J gene. The rearrangement uses TRBV7-8 and TRBJ2-7, with 7 bases aligning to TRBD2. The CDR3 loop spans 14 amino acids. Germline lookup yields CDR1 SGHVS and CDR2 FQNEAQ. V shed 5 bases, J shed 5 bases, and the junction held 9 bases outside the gene matches. The CDR3 DNA, read in part, is TGTGCCAGCAGCCCCCTCCGACTAGCCCACGAG. This encodes CASSPLRLAHE. The entire CDR3 sequence reads CASSPLRLAHEQYF. The whole variable domain, filled in from reference TRBV7-8 and TRBJ2-7, reads GAGVSQSPRYKVAKRGQDVALRCDPISGHVSLFWYQQALGQGPEFLTYFQNEAQLDKSGLPSDRFFAERPEGSVSTLKIQRTQQEDSAVYLCASSPLRLAHEQYFGPGTRLTVT.

As to this clone: Sequencing ends 3 residues short of the CDR3 end; the germline J gene provides the rest. J is TRBJ2-1 and V is TRBV5-1; TRBD2 might be the D (6 bases). Germline CDR1 reads SGHRS; CDR2 reads YFSETQ. The V and J ends lost 2 bases and 4 bases respectively, with 10 bases between them. CDR3 length: 14 residues. The CDR3 spells CASSFFGGYNEQFF. Incomplete CDR3 DNA: TGCGCCAGCAGCTTTTTTGGAGGGTACAATGAG.

With respect to this clone: The read terminates 3 residues before the CDR3 end, so the remaining end is supplied by the germline J gene. The V call is TRBV5-5, the J call TRBJ2-2; D might be TRBD1 (5 bases). CDR3 length: 15 amino acids. CDR1 SGHKS and CDR2 YYEKEE come from the germline V gene (reference sequence). CDR3 protein: CASSSQGGAPEKLFF. The CDR3 DNA, read in part, is TGTGCCAGCAGCTCCCAGGGCGGCGCTCCGGAAAAG.

The CDR3 is CASSEESRRRMNTEAFF. The covered CDR3 bases are TGTGCCAGTAGTGAGGAGTCTCGCAGGCGTATGAACACTGAA. The V call is TRBV19, the J call TRBJ1-1; no firm D call. The sequenced fragment ends 3 residues before the CDR3 boundary, so the rest is inferred from the germline J gene. The CDR3 length is 17 residues. The germline V gene encodes CDR1 LNHDA and CDR2 SQIVND (reference sequence). V lost 5 bases, J lost 0 bases, and 19 bases lay in between.

Remarks on this clone: The missing CDR3 end, 3 residues past where the read stops, is filled in from the germline J gene. The chain links TRBV18 to TRBJ2-1; TRBD2 is a possible D gene (6 bases). Germline V gives CDR1 KGHSH, CDR2 LQKENI. The CDR3 spans 15 residues. V lost 3 bases and J lost 7, with 16 bases in between. The covered CDR3 bases are TGTGCCAGCTCACCGACCGGGACTGGATCGAATGAG. Translated, it gives CASSPTGTGSNE. The whole CDR3 reads CASSPTGTGSNEQFF.

With regard to this clone: The read gets to within 3 residues of the CDR3 end, and the germline J gene fills in the rest. The chain combines TRBV7-9 with TRBJ1-2, with a possible D match to TRBD1 (5 bases). The germline CDR1 and CDR2 sequences are SEHNR and FQNEAQ (reference sequence). This CDR3 contains 12 residues. The CDR3 DNA, read in part, is TGTGCCAGCAGCTTATTCGGGGGAGAC. Its protein product is CASSLFGGD. The full CDR3 protein reads CASSLFGGDYTF.

In the case of this clone: With the read ending 3 residues before the CDR3 end, the germline J gene is used to fill in that end. The gene calls are TRBV7-9 and TRBJ1-5; no reliable D call. V was clipped by 3 bases and J by 5 bases, with 11 bases between them. The CDR3 totals 14 residues. Germline V gives CDR1 SEHNR, CDR2 FQNEAQ (reference sequence). This CDR3 is CASSLGSIDQPQHF. The part of the CDR3 DNA that was read is TGTGCCAGCAGCTTGGGCTCTATAGATCAGCCC.

Note on this clone: The read terminates 3 residues before the CDR3 end, so the remaining end is supplied by the germline J gene. The chain carries TRBV5-4 and TRBJ2-3; no reliable D call. Looked up from germline, CDR1 is SGHNT and CDR2 is YYREEE (reference sequence). Trimming stripped 2 bases from V and 1 base from J, with 11 bases between. The CDR3 consists of 15 residues. Partial CDR3 DNA: TGTGCCAGCAGCTTTGGGCAGGAAGGCACAGATACG. Its protein product is CASSFGQEGTDT. The whole CDR3 reads CASSFGQEGTDTQYF.

A note on this clone: The read terminates 3 residues before the CDR3 end, so the remaining end is supplied by the germline J gene. The chain employs TRBV5-1 and TRBJ1-2; perhaps TRBD1 as D (5 bases). Looked up from germline, CDR1 is SGHRS and CDR2 is YFSETQ. There are 14 residues in the CDR3. V was clipped by 1 base and J by 6 bases, with 13 bases between them. This CDR3 reads CASSLIGRVDGYTF. The sequenced CDR3 bases are TGCGCCAGCAGCTTGATCGGCAGGGTAGATGGC.

Comment on this clone: The missing CDR3 end, 3 residues past where the read stops, is filled in from the germline J gene. The V call is TRBV7-2, the J call TRBJ1-2; D not certain. The CDR3 runs to 14 residues. Germline V lookup: CDR1 SGHTA, CDR2 FQGNSA. CDR3 DNA, as far as it was read: TGTGCCAGCAGCTTAGTTCTAGCCACAGATACC. Translated: CASSLVLATDT. The whole CDR3 reads CASSLVLATDTYTF.

Comments on this clone: The read terminates 3 residues before the CDR3 end, so the remaining end is supplied by the germline J gene. The chain couples TRBV5-4 to TRBJ2-1, with D perhaps TRBD1 (6 bases). This CDR3 has 15 residues. Trimming pared 3 bases from V and 3 bases from J, leaving 13 bases between. Germline CDR1 reads SGHNT; CDR2 reads YYREEE (reference sequence). CDR3 loop: CASSWDTGYYNEQFF. CDR3 bases read: TGTGCCAGCAGCTGGGACACGGGTTACTACAATGAG.